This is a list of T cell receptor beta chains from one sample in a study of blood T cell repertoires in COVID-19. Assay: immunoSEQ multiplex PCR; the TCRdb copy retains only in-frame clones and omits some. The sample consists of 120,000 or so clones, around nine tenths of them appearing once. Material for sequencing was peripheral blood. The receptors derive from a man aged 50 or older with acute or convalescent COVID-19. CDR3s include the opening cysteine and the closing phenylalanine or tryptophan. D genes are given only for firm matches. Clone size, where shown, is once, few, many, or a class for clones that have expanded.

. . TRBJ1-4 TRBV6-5 TGTGCCAGCACGCGTGGGGGGGCGGAGGGAAAACTGTTTTTT CASTRGGAEGKLFF
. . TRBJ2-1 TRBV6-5 TGTGCCAGCAGCAGCGTGTATGAGCAGTTCTTC CASSSVYEQFF
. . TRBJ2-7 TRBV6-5 TGTGCCAGCACCAGGGGTCCCGAGCAGTACTTC CASTRGPEQYF
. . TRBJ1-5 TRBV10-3 TGTGCCATCAGTGAGGCAGGCTCCAATCAGCCCCAGCATTTT CAISEAGSNQPQHF
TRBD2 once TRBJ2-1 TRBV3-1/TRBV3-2 TGTGCCAGCAGCCAAGATCTAAGCGGGATCCAAGACAATGAGCAGTTCTTC CASSQDLSGIQDNEQFF
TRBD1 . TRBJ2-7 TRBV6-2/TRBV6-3 TGTGCCAGCAGTTATAATCCAGGGGGCTTTAAAAATGTGCAGTACTTC CASSYNPGGFKNVQYF
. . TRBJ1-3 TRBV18 TGTGCCAGCTCACCAGAGAGGGACACCATATATTTT CASSPERDTIYF
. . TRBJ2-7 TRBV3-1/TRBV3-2 TGTGCCAGCAAACCCGCGACTGGAAGAAATCAGTACTTC CASKPATGRNQYF
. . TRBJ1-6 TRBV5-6 TGTGCCAGCAGCTTGTTAACAGGGAATTCACCCCTCCACTTT CASSLLTGNSPLHF
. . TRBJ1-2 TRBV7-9 TGTGCCAGCAGCTTAGCGCTCGGACAGACTAACTATGGCTACACCTTC CASSLALGQTNYGYTF
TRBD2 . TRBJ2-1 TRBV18 TGTGCCAGCTCACCTTCCGTAGCGGGAGGGACCAATGAGCAGTTCTTC CASSPSVAGGTNEQFF